The rows below give T cell receptor beta chains drawn from one sample of a study of blood T cell repertoires in COVID-19. Produced via immunoSEQ multiplex PCR; TCRdb's table is partial and in-frame only. This table has 250,000 to 300,000 clones, approximately 80% appearing once. The sample was PBMCs or T cells enriched from blood (not recorded which). Every receptor here comes from a middle-aged man who had been exposed to COVID-19. CDR3s include the opening cysteine and the closing phenylalanine or tryptophan. The order of the fields is clone size, V gene, J gene, D gene, CDR3 protein, CDR3 DNA. D genes are given only for firm matches. The size of a clone is reported for some rows only, either as once, few or many, or as a class for expanded clones.

>.|TRBV10-3|TRBJ2-7|TRBD1
CAISESTGGNYEQYF
TGTGCCATCAGTGAGTCGACAGGGGGCAACTACGAGCAGTACTTC
>.|TRBV6-5|TRBJ1-5|.
CASRSGGGRNQPQHF
TGTGCCAGCAGATCCGGAGGCGGTCGCAATCAGCCCCAGCATTTT
>.|TRBV9|TRBJ1-1|TRBD1
CASSPQGQDNTEAFF
TGTGCCAGCAGCCCCCAGGGACAGGATAACACTGAAGCTTTCTTT
>few|TRBV29-1|TRBJ2-1|.
CSVVVTGRPEQFF
TGCAGCGTTGTAGTAACAGGACGGCCTGAGCAGTTCTTC
>.|TRBV11-2|TRBJ1-2|.
CASSLSGASYGYTF
TGTGCCAGCAGCTTAAGTGGTGCTAGCTATGGCTACACCTTC
>.|TRBV28|TRBJ1-2|.
CASSFTGGAYGYTF
TGTGCCAGCAGTTTTACGGGGGGCGCGTATGGCTACACCTTC
>.|TRBV6-2/TRBV6-3|TRBJ2-5|TRBD2
CASSYGPSGNPQETQYF
TGTGCCAGCAGTTACGGTCCTAGCGGGAACCCCCAAGAGACCCAGTACTTC
>.|TRBV30|TRBJ2-5|.
CAWSGGLQETQYF
TGTGCCTGGAGTGGGGGACTCCAAGAGACCCAGTACTTC
>.|TRBV24-1|TRBJ1-5|.
CATSDDSVKPQHF
TGTGCCACCAGTGATGACTCAGTAAAGCCCCAGCATTTT
>.|TRBV12-3/TRBV12-4|TRBJ1-2|.
CASSLGQGYGYTF
TGTGCCAGCAGTTTAGGGCAGGGCTATGGCTACACCTTC
>.|TRBV12-3/TRBV12-4|TRBJ2-7|.
CASSLRGRFEQYF
TGTGCCAGCAGTTTACGGGGTCGGTTCGAGCAGTACTTC
>.|TRBV2|TRBJ2-1|TRBD2
CASSLAGGPYNEQFF
TGTGCCAGCAGTCTAGCGGGAGGTCCCTACAATGAGCAGTTCTTC
>.|TRBV6-5|TRBJ2-1|.
CASSLGANLGYNEQFF
TGTGCCAGCAGTTTAGGGGCCAATTTGGGATACAATGAGCAGTTCTTC
>once|TRBV30|TRBJ2-1|.
CAWSGFGNRLSLFYNEQFF
TGTGCCTGGAGTGGGTTCGGGAACAGACTATCTCTGTTCTACAATGAGCAGTTCTTC
>once|TRBV29-1|TRBJ2-2|TRBD2
CSAAVTSGSDGELFF
TGCAGCGCCGCTGTGACTAGCGGGAGTGACGGGGAGCTGTTTTTT
>once|TRBV7-7|TRBJ2-7|TRBD2
CASSSQAGGIYEQYF
TGTGCTAGCAGCTCCCAAGCGGGAGGAATCTACGAGCAGTACTTC
>.|TRBV6-5|TRBJ2-4|.
CASSPGTAFYF
TGTGCCAGCAGCCCAGGTACCGCCTTTTACTTC
>.|TRBV5-1|TRBJ2-1|TRBD2
CASSVGLASDNEQFF
TGCGCCAGCAGCGTCGGACTAGCTAGCGACAATGAGCAGTTCTTC
>.|TRBV7-9|TRBJ1-3|.
CASSHPVREANTIYF
TGTGCCAGCAGCCACCCGGTTCGGGAGGCAAACACCATATATTTT
>few|TRBV30|TRBJ1-3|.
CAWSDNSGNTIYF
TGTGCCTGGAGTGACAACTCTGGAAACACCATATATTTT
>.|TRBV7-8|TRBJ1-5|.
CASSFAENQPQHF
TGTGCCAGCAGCTTCGCGGAAAATCAGCCCCAGCATTTT
>once|TRBV29-1|TRBJ2-5|TRBD1
CSVLTGLGETQYF
TGCAGCGTTCTGACAGGGTTAGGAGAGACCCAGTACTTC
>.|TRBV30|TRBJ2-7|.
CAWSLGGEQYF
TGTGCCTGGAGTCTGGGGGGCGAGCAGTACTTC
>.|TRBV5-6|TRBJ1-2|.
CASSYGGGIQGYGYTF
TGTGCCAGCAGTTACGGGGGTGGGATCCAGGGCTATGGCTACACCTTC
>.|TRBV6-5|TRBJ1-1|.
CASRGPGMNTEAFF
TGTGCCAGCAGGGGCCCCGGCATGAACACTGAAGCTTTCTTT
>.|TRBV18|TRBJ1-5|TRBD1
CASSKQGTGQPQHF
TGTGCCAGCTCCAAACAGGGGACAGGGCAGCCCCAGCATTTT
>.|TRBV19|TRBJ2-1|.
CASSIQRPYNEQFF
TGTGCCAGTAGTATTCAGCGGCCCTACAATGAGCAGTTCTTC